This T cell receptor (beta chain) was captured in a study of blood T cells in healthy people across ages (dated by TCRdb to the mid-2010s). About the investigation overall: Template switching captured roughly one uniquely barcoded TCR beta cDNA molecule per two T cells in model experiments. To track age-related changes in TCR beta repertoire diversity, the study relied on deep sequencing normalized with unique cDNA molecular identifiers. Four age groups were formed from the donors: young (average approximately 15 years), middle-aged (approximately 39), aged (around 62) and long-lived (about 80). Donors of different ages were randomly distributed across sequencing lanes to avoid experimental bias. For two donors (one aged 18 to 30 and one aged 80 or older), the study analyzed two additional independent replicas of 1 million unique cDNA reads from the same blood draw. General conclusions and limits of the study: Compared with the aged group, more naive CD4+ T cells, fewer expanded clones and increased TCR diversity were shown by the long-lived group, suggesting age selection. The CMV infection status of donors was not known, potentially confounding age-related changes in expanded clonotypes. As age increased, observed TCR beta diversity per million T cells dropped in a roughly linear way, and a significant reduction was already evident by age 40. There was a strong correlation between observed TCR beta diversity and the percentage of naive T cells measured by flow cytometry. Conclusive comparison of naive and antigen-experienced compartments was prevented by the profiling of bulk unsorted PBMCs. Total diversity estimates from one million sequenced T cells were considered lower bounds and underestimates.

As concerns this clonotype: Its target antigen remains unknown. No clone much larger than this one lies a single base away; base qualities are absent.

Systemically healthy Caucasian individuals from Russia, approximately 39 in total and aged about 6 to 95 years, were included as donors. Approximately 11 milliliters of peripheral blood were drawn from each donor into EDTA-treated Vacutainer tubes. Ficoll-Paque density-gradient centrifugation was used to isolate PBMCs, with at least 6.5 million per sample. Total RNA was extracted from PBMCs with Trizol reagent, with at least 5.5 micrograms obtained per sample. For every donor, an aliquot of PBMCs went through flow cytometry to measure the percentages of naive CD45RAhigh/CD27high T cells. V is cut by 2 bases and J by 3 bases, and the space between the germline ends is 13 bases. Sequences MNHNS (CDR1) and SASEGT (CDR2) are obtained from the germline V gene. The CDR3 measures 15 amino acids from cysteine to phenylalanine. Only the CDR3 DNA stays, 45 bases, in frame from base 1. Receptors were amplified or captured by 5' RACE. This sample was sequenced with an Illumina HiSeq 2500. A second PCR of about 6 to 11 cycles was run with a J-beta primer mix and a sample-barcoded 5' primer. A template-switch 5' adaptor carrying 12 random nucleotides introduced a unique molecular identifier onto each TCR beta cDNA molecule. Each sample yielded at least 3 million CDR3-containing paired-end reads. First-strand cDNA synthesis was performed from all RNA using the Mint cDNA synthesis kit, with priming by a TRBC-specific oligonucleotide. After uracil-DNA glycosylase treatment, a first 18-cycle PCR used universal primers M1SS and BC2_uni_R on all cDNA. For the original study's pipeline: Normalization of each sample was performed by random selection of 1 million high-quality reads, each carrying a distinct molecular identifier. Reads with shared molecular identifiers were discarded instead of being binned into consensus sequences. MiTCR, with a Q25 quality threshold and the strictest error-elimination algorithm, was used for CDR3 identification, clonotype clustering and error correction. A nonparametric unseen species model using Euler transformation provided a lower-bound estimate of total TCR beta diversity. The public sequencing data were trimmed at Q25 with fastp and processed into clonotypes with MiXCR by TCRdb, which kept only in-frame beta chains. Entries that share a CDR3 protein sequence are merged under the most common genes and DNA. TCRdb, not the original authors, processed these V and J calls. A total of about 1.1 million distinct CDR3 sequences appear in this sample, roughly two fifths of them only once. The ten largest clones take up roughly 14% of the sample.

This clonotype originated in a man younger than 30 in good health. The rearrangement combines TRBV6-1 with TRBJ1-2; no D gene can be assigned with confidence. What was sequenced was blood. Here is the DNA: TGTGCCAGCAGTGAACCCGGGAACAGTCACTATGGCTACACCTTC. This encodes CASSEPGNSHYGYTF.